The sequence of this T cell receptor beta chain was determined in a study of shared clonotypes between healthy human individuals (TCRdb year 2020). Some background on the complete study: Two women and a few men aged 18 to 49 years were included in the cohort. Different laboratories and diverse techniques were used to prepare libraries and sequence TCR repertoires, to increase sequencing depth and limit assay-specific biases. Each donor's leukapheresis produced roughly between about 0.9 and 9.5 billion PBMCs. To estimate repertoire size and how much clonotypes are shared between individuals, the study performed deep sequencing of blood TCR repertoires from roughly five healthy adults.

Using the deep immunoSEQ assay, multiplex PCR amplified TCR CDR3 regions from genomic DNA. For each cell subset, the extracted genomic DNA was distributed evenly across all wells of several immunoSEQ 96-well plates, and each plate served as one replicate. For unsorted PBMC, each replicate PCR was loaded with about 270 ng genomic DNA, equivalent to 30,000 or so T cell genomes. Unsorted PBMC genomic DNA was sequenced across ten immunoSEQ deep assay plates. The purified libraries were quantified using a Qubit 3.0 fluorometer, sized with a Bioanalyzer 2100, and then quantified again using the KAPA Library Quantification kit. Every immunoSEQ 96-well plate was sequenced on a dedicated single-read 150-cycle Illumina NextSeq 550 flow cell. The authors' analysis ran thus. The immunoSEQ output contained only junctional sequences without quality scores, so filtering could not match that applied to full-length reads. To assign V/J genes and CDR3, sequences were annotated against IMGT germline references using PyIR, a Python wrapper for IgBLAST v1.9. Any read was removed if the V/J assignment was weak (E-value above 1e-6), the CDR3 was missing, or the read contained stop codons, out-of-frame junctions, or ambiguous translated residues. V3J clonotypes were defined as sequences sharing an identical inferred V gene, J gene, and CDR3 amino acid sequence. The percentage overlap between two repertoires was calculated by dividing the number of shared unique clonotypes by the size of the smaller repertoire. Richness of each repertoire was evaluated using RTK rarefaction, the Chao1 estimator, and Recon v2.1 estimates of unobserved clonotypes. Drawn from immuneACCESS, this table holds only the in-frame rearrangements with V and J called that TCRdb kept. Clones are partly lost; checked studies trace under half to an unresolved V gene and leave the rest unexplained. The DNA gave D and trimming, while V, J and clone size come from that table. The sample profile shows 450,000 to 600,000 clones; approximately 79% of them were found once. The ten top clones hold about an eighth of the sample.

Donors were healthy HIV-negative adults with no recently reported acute infections or vaccinations. Every donor was a Caucasian adult living in Nashville, Tennessee, USA. For unsorted samples, approximately 84 million PBMCs were counted, and genomic DNA was extracted using the QIAamp DNA Blood Mini kit. Blood was obtained by leukapheresis, after which PBMCs were separated by Ficoll-Histopaque density gradient centrifugation and cryopreserved in liquid nitrogen vapor phase. This clone was seen just once. There is no known antigen for this receptor. The input lacks base qualities; no much larger clone sits a single base away. At the junction V is shortened by 5 bases and J by 4 bases; bases outside the gene matches: 8. The CDR1 and CDR2 encoded by the germline V gene (reference sequence) are SGHNT and YYREEE. The CDR3, cysteine through phenylalanine, is 16 amino acids long. Only CDR3 DNA remains: 48 bases, in frame from the first base.

Broad study findings and their caveats: Based on pairwise subsampling, the degree of clonotype sharing among donors was expected to be affected by sequencing depth. Sampling was restricted to blood, and TCR repertoires in tissue are likely to differ from TCR repertoires in blood. Because the study included a small number of donors, the genetic and exposure-history diversity represented was limited.

Sequenced input: PBMCs. The chain was built from TRBV5-4 and TRBJ2-3; 12 central nucleotides agree with TRBD2. The source of this sequence is a woman aged 40 to 50 in good health. Some clones in this sample may be carry-over from other donors' samples. CDR3 loop: CASRPRTSGTSDTQYF. The bases read TGTGCCAGCAGGCCGAGGACTAGCGGGACCTCAGATACGCAGTATTTT.